The sequence of this T cell receptor (beta chain) was determined in a study of blood T cell repertoires in COVID-19. Study-wide context: COVID-19 samples from acute and convalescent phases originated in the United States, Italy and Spain.

Profiling relied on immunoSEQ multiplex PCR, and the TCRdb table lists in-frame clones only, not all of them. The repertoire holds over 90,000 clones, with over 65% as singletons. This CDR3 has 15 amino acids. Trimming removed 1 base from V and 6 bases from J, with 15 bases in between. CDR1 is MGHRA and CDR2 is YSYEKL in the germline V gene. This sequence was found in a human donor in a cohort sampled during active COVID-19. This chain links TRBV4-1 with TRBJ1-1; a weak D match, TRBD1 (6 bases). Sequencing used peripheral blood. The CDR3 sequence: CASSQGWGQAAEAFF. DNA of the CDR3: TGCGCCAGCAGCCAAGGCTGGGGGCAGGCGGCTGAAGCTTTCTTT.